The sequence of this T cell receptor beta chain was determined in a study of T cells in women clearing cervical HPV infection. Overall study context: Case blood drawn at lesion detection; control blood after infection cleared. General study findings and limits: Timing of associations relative to infection is unclear; T-cell subsets were not isolated.

The table came from immunoSEQ multiplex PCR; TCRdb's copy has only in-frame clones and leaves some out. The sample table sets out about 48,000 clones. All donors had a single incident cervical HPV16 infection, not prevalent. V lost 6 bases, J lost 4 bases, and 4 bases stayed unmatched. Per the germline V gene, CDR1 is DFQATT and CDR2 is SNEGSKA (reference sequence). The CDR3 length is 14 residues. A word on this clone: Its antigen is unidentified. The DNA ends 3 residues before the CDR3 does, and the rest of the CDR3 is filled in from the germline J gene.

This sequence was found in a woman between 18 and 69 years old with a cervical HPV16 infection that either progressed to CIN3+ or cleared (not recorded which). The V and J genes are TRBV20-1 and TRBJ2-2; 11 bases agree with TRBD1. Sequenced sample: blood buffy coat. The CDR3 here is CSARDRGITGELFF. The part of the CDR3 DNA that was read is TGCAGTGCGAGGGACAGGGGGATCACCGGGGAG.